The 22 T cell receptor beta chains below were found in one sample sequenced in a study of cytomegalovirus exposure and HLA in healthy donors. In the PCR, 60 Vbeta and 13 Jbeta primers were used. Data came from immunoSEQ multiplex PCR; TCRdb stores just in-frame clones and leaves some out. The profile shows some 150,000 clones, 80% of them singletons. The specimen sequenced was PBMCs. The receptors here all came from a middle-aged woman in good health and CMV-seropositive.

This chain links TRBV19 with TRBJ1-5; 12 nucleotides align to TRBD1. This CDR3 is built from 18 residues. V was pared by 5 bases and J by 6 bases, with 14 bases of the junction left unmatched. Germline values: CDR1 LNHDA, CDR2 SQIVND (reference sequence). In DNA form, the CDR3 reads TGTGCCAGTAGTCCCGGGACAGGGGGCCGGGGGTCGCCTCAGCCCCAGCATTTT. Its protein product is CASSPGTGGRGSPQPQHF. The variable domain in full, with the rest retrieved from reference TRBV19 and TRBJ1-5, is DGGITQSPKYLFRKEGQNVTLSCEQNLNHDAMYWYRQDPGQGLRLIYYSQIVNDFQKGDIAEGYSVSREKKESFPLTVTSAQKNPTAFYLCASSPGTGGRGSPQPQHFGDGTRLSIL.

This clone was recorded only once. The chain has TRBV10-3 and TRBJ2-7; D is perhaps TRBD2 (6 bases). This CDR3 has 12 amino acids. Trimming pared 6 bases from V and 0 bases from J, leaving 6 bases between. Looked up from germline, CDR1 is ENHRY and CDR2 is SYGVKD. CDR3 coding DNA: TGTGCCATCAGCGGGAGCTCCTACGAGCAGTACTTC. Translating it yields CAISGSSYEQYF.

Here the CDR3 reads CASSPTGLGGELFF. The CDR3 nucleotides are TGTGCCAGCTCACCAACGGGACTCGGCGGGGAGCTGTTTTTT. V is TRBV18 and J is TRBJ2-2; D is perhaps TRBD2 (6 bases). Trimming took 2 bases from V and 7 from J, leaving 11 bases between them. There are 14 residues in the CDR3. The germline V gene has CDR1 KGHSH and CDR2 LQKENI.

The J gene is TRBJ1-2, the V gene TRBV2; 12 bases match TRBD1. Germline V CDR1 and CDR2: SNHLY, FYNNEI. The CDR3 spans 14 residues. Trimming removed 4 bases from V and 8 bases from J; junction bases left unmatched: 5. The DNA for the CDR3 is TGTGCCAGCAGTGCCGGGACAGGGGGCGCCGGCTACACCTTC. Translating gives CASSAGTGGAGYTF.

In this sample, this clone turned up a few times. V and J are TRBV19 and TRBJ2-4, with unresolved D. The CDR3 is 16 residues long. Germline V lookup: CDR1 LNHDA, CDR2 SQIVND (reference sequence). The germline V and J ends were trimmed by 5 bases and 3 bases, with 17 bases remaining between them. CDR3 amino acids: CASSSLPTRDKNIQYF. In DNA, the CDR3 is TGTGCCAGTAGTTCCCTACCCACTCGTGACAAAAACATTCAGTACTTC.

The chain's CDR3 is CARRTGRKPQHF. The CDR3 region has the DNA TGTGCCAGACGGACAGGCCGAAAGCCCCAGCATTTT. This chain joins TRBV19 and TRBJ1-5, with 7 bases lining up with TRBD1. CDR3 length: 12 residues. The V gene end was trimmed by 9 bases and the J gene end by 8 bases; junction bases not matched to a gene: 7. Germline V gene lookup returns CDR1 LNHDA and CDR2 SQIVND (reference sequence).

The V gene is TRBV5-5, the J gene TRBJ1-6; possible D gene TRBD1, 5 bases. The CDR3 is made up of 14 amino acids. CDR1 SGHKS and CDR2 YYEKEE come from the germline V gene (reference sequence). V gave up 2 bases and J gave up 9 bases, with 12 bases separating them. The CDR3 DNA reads TGTGCCAGCAGCTTCCGGGACGGGAGTTCACCCCTCCACTTT. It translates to CASSFRDGSSPLHF.

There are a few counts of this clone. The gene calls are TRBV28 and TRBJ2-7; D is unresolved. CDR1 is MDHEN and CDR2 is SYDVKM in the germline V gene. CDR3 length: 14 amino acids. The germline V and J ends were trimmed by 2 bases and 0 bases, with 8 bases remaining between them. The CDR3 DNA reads TGTGCCAGCAGTTTAGTTCAGGTCTCCTACGAGCAGTACTTC. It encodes CASSLVQVSYEQYF.

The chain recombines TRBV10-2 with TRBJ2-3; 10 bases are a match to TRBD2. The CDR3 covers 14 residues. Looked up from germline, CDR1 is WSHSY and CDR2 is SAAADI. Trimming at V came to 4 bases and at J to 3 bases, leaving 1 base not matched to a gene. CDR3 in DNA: TGCGCCAGCAGTGTTAGCGGGAGGACAGATACGCAGTATTTT. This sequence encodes CASSVSGRTDTQYF.

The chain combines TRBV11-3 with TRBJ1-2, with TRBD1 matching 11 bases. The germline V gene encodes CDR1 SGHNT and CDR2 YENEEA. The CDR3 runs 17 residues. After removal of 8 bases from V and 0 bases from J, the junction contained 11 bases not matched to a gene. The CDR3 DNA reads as TGTGCCAGCCCTGGGACAGGGGGAATAACGGCTAACTATGGCTACACCTTC. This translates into CASPGTGGITANYGYTF.

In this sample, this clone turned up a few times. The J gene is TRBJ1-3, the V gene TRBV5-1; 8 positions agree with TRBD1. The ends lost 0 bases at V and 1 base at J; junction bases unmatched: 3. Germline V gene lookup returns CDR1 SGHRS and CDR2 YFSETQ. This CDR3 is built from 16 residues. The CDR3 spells CASSLAGGASGNTIYF. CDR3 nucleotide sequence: TGCGCCAGCAGCTTGGCAGGGGGCGCTTCTGGAAACACCATATATTTT.

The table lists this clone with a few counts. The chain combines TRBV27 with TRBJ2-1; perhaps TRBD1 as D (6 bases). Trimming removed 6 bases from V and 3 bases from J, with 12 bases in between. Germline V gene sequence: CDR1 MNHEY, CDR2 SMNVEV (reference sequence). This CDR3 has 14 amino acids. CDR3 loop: CASSLPGHYNEQFF. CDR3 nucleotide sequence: TGTGCCAGCAGCCTGCCGGGACACTACAATGAGCAGTTCTTC.

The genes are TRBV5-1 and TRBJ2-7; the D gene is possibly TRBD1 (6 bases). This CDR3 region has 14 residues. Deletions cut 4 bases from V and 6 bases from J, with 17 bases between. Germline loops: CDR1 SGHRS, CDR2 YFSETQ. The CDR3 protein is CASSQGLQGLEQYF. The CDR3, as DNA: TGCGCCAGCAGCCAGGGGCTTCAGGGGCTCGAGCAGTACTTC.

This CDR3 is CAISELAGGNTGELFF. The CDR3 region has the DNA TGTGCCATCAGTGAACTAGCGGGAGGGAACACCGGGGAGCTGTTTTTT. The chain employs TRBV10-3 and TRBJ2-2, with 12 bases aligning to TRBD2. The V gene's germline CDR1 is ENHRY and CDR2 SYGVKD. This CDR3 spans 16 amino acids. The V segment lost 3 bases and the J segment 1 base; nucleotides outside the gene matches: 0.

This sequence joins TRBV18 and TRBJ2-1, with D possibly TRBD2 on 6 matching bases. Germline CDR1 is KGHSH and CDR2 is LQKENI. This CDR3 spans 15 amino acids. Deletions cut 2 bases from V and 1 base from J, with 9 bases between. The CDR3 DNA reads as TGTGCCAGCTCACCAGAGGGACTGTCCTACAATGAGCAGTTCTTC. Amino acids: CASSPEGLSYNEQFF.

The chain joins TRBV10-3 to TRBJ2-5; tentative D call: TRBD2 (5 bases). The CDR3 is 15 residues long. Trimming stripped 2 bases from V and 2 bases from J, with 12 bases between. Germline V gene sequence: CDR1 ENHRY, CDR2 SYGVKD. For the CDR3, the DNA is TGTGCCATCAGTGAGGGAGGACCCAGGCAAGAGACCCAGTACTTC. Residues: CAISEGGPRQETQYF.

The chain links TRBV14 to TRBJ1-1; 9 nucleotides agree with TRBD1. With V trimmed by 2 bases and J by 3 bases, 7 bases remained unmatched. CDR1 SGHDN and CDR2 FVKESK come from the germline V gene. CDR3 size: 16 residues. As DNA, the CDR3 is TGTGCCAGCAGCCAAATTGGACAGGGGCGGCACACTGAAGCTTTCTTT. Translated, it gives CASSQIGQGRHTEAFF.

CDR3 sequence: CAISGGGRNTGELFF. The CDR3, as DNA: TGTGCCATCAGTGGAGGCGGGAGGAACACCGGGGAGCTGTTTTTT. J is TRBJ2-2 and V is TRBV10-3; TRBD2 agrees at 7 bases. The CDR3 is made up of 15 amino acids. V shed 4 bases and J 1 base; nucleotides not matched to a gene: 3. Germline assignment: CDR1 ENHRY and CDR2 SYGVKD.

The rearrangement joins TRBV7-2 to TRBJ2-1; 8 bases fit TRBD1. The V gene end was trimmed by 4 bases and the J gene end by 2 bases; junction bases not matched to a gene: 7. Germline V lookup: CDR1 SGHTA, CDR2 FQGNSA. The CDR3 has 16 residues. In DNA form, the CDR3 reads TGTGCCAGCAGCTCCAGGGGGCGGGCAGCCTACAATGAGCAGTTCTTC. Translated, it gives CASSSRGRAAYNEQFF.

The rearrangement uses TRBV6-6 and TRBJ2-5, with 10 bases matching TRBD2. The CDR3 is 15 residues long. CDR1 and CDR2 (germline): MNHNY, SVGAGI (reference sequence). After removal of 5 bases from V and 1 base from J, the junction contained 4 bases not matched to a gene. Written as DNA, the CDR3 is TGTGCCAGCAGTGCCTTAGCGGGGGGCCAAGAGACCCAGTACTTC. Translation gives CASSALAGGQETQYF.

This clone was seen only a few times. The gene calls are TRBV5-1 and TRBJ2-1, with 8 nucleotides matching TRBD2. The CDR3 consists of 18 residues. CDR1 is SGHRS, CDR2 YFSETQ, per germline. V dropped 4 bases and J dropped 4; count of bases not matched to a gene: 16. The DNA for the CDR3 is TGCGCCAGCAGCACCAGCGGGGGCATCGGTCTATCTTACAATGAGCAGTTCTTC. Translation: CASSTSGGIGLSYNEQFF.

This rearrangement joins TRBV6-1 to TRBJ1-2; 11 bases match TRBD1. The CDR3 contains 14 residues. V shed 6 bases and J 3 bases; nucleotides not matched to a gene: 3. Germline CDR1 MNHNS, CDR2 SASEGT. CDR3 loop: CASSGTGGDYGYTF. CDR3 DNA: TGTGCCAGCAGCGGGACAGGGGGGGACTATGGCTACACCTTC.